A single sample is the source of the 10 T cell receptor beta chains below, sequenced in a study of blood T cells in healthy people across ages. Using a J-beta primer mix together with a sample-barcoded 5' primer, a second PCR was run for roughly 6 to 12 cycles. TCRdb re-derived calls from the 5' RACE reads in MiXCR, one entry per CDR3 protein. Of hundreds of thousands of distinct CDR3 sequences listed, 58% are singletons. Input material: blood. Source of these receptors: a man in his fifties or sixties in good health.

The table lists this clonotype with a few counts. The rearrangement uses TRBV5-1 and TRBJ2-5, with a weak D call TRBD1 (6 bases). Trimming removed 1 base from V and 5 bases from J, with 12 bases in between. This CDR3 is 14 amino acids long. Germline V gene sequence: CDR1 SGHRS, CDR2 YFSETQ. The CDR3 sequence: CASSLWGQEETQYF. CDR3 coding DNA: TGCGCCAGCAGCTTGTGGGGGCAGGAGGAGACCCAGTACTTC.

The count of this clonotype is one. The chain is built from TRBV7-2 and TRBJ1-2; D gene ambiguous. This CDR3 region has 15 residues. V was pared by 5 bases and J by 4 bases, with 17 bases between. Per the germline V gene, CDR1 is SGHTA and CDR2 is FQGNSA. DNA of the CDR3: TGTGCCAGCAGCCCCCTCGATCGGACCGCCTATGGCTACACCTTC. Translated, it gives CASSPLDRTAYGYTF.

CDR3 protein: CASSVIAGGDNTQYF. The CDR3 bases are TGTGCCAGCAGCGTTATAGCGGGGGGGGATAATACGCAGTATTTT. This chain joins TRBV9 and TRBJ2-3; 11 bases are shared with TRBD2. V was clipped by 2 bases and J by 7 bases; unmatched bases: 6. Looked up from germline, CDR1 is SGDLS and CDR2 is YYNGEE. The CDR3 totals 15 residues.

The chain combines TRBV21-1 with TRBJ2-4; the table's D call of TRBD2 was not tested on the DNA. TRBV21-1 is reported as a pseudogene. This CDR3 comprises 17 residues. The CDR3 reads CASTNEVQREGKNIQYF. CDR3 nucleotide sequence: TGTGCCAGCACTAACGAGGTACAGAGAGAGGGCAAAAACATTCAGTACTTC.

The J gene is TRBJ2-5, the V gene TRBV28, with 11 bases matching TRBD1. The CDR3 consists of 15 residues. CDR1 is MDHEN, CDR2 SYDVKM, per germline. The junction had 13 bases not matched to a gene; V was cut back by 5 bases and J by 11 bases. The CDR3 loop is CASSPPGQGGLGQYF. In nucleotides, the CDR3 is TGTGCCAGCAGTCCTCCGGGACAGGGGGGCCTGGGGCAGTACTTC.

The chain links TRBV4-1 to TRBJ1-5; D remains unclear. Germline values: CDR1 MGHRA, CDR2 YSYEKL. V gave up 6 bases and J gave up 0 bases, with 9 bases separating them. This CDR3 is built from 14 residues. The CDR3 coding sequence is TGCGCCAGCAGAAAGGTCTATAGCAATCAGCCCCAGCATTTT. Protein: CASRKVYSNQPQHF.

The V and J genes are TRBV4-1 and TRBJ2-7, with D perhaps TRBD2 (6 bases). V lost 0 bases to trimming and J lost 3 bases, with 15 bases between them. Germline CDR1 is MGHRA and CDR2 is YSYEKL. This CDR3 region has 16 residues. The CDR3 sequence: CASSQERRRGRYEQYF. DNA for the CDR3: TGCGCCAGCAGCCAAGAACGCCGGCGGGGACGCTACGAGCAGTACTTC.

The V call is TRBV20-1, the J call TRBJ2-7; D perhaps matches TRBD1 (7 bases). This CDR3 has 16 amino acids. Germline values: CDR1 DFQATT, CDR2 SNEGSKA (reference sequence). Trimming took off 4 bases at V and 0 bases at J, with 19 bases between the two ends. CDR3 in amino acids: CSANRRGLASSYEQYF. Here the CDR3 DNA reads TGCAGTGCTAACCGGAGGGGGCTCGCCAGCTCCTACGAGCAGTACTTC.

In this sample, this clonotype turned up a few times. The chain employs TRBV6-6 and TRBJ1-1, with 8 bases aligning to TRBD1. CDR1 and CDR2 (germline): MNHNY, SVGAGI (reference sequence). V lost 2 bases to trimming and J lost 4 bases; unmatched junction nucleotides: 6. The CDR3 sequence is 15 residues long. The CDR3: CASSYSTGGTTEAFF. In nucleotides, the CDR3 is TGTGCCAGCAGTTACAGCACAGGGGGAACCACTGAAGCTTTCTTT.

This clonotype was observed at least ten times. This chain connects TRBV6-2 or TRBV6-3 to TRBJ2-1; 12 nucleotides agree with TRBD2. Trimming at V came to 5 bases and at J to 5 bases, leaving 7 bases not matched to a gene. Germline V gives CDR1 MNHEY, CDR2 SVGEGT. The CDR3 is 16 amino acids. CDR3 bases: TGTGCCAGCAGTACCCTAGCGGGGGGGAGGAACAATGAGCAGTTCTTC. This codes for CASSTLAGGRNNEQFF.